This is a list of T cell receptor beta chains from one sample in a study of shared clonotypes between healthy human individuals. Data came from immunoSEQ multiplex PCR; TCRdb stores just in-frame clones and leaves some out. In the table there are approximately 1,500,000 clones, roughly 98% of which are singletons. Sequenced: naive CD4+ T cells sorted from blood. Receptors originate from a man younger than 40 in good health. CDR3s include the opening cysteine and the closing phenylalanine or tryptophan.

V gene	CDR3 length	CDR3 protein
TRBV29-1	14	CSVGLAGSVHEQFF
TRBV9	15	CASSVGRGSTDTQYF
TRBV2	13	CASSQGQQETQYF
TRBV28	18	CASSPAGGGGADGNTIYF
TRBV5-4	14	CATGWASGKNEQYF
TRBV6-5	14	CASRDGRARETQYF
TRBV29-1	14	CSAASGTRNMGQFF
TRBV15	16	CATSANRGSSYNEQFF
TRBV7-9	15	CASSSLTGMNTEAFF
TRBV5-7	16	CASSFRLGFERETQYF
TRBV5-6	14	CASSSPTGQETQYF
TRBV7-2	16	CASSLFPVSASNEQFF
TRBV7-3	14	CASSLIGSYNEQFF
TRBV5-1	15	CASSLEQATNEKLFF
TRBV11-2	16	CASSLVVASGRSEQFF
TRBV5-1	12	CASSLWQETQYF
TRBV6-6	13	CASSRGAGDTQYF
TRBV30	17	CAWSVPQEPISYNEQFF
TRBV6-1	11	CASRLAGRVFF
TRBV6-6	15	CASSYSKGGSYEQYF
TRBV11-2	16	CASSLERGGSNQPQHF
TRBV19	13	CASSVRVEETQYF
TRBV18	16	CASSPRQPSSYNEQFF
TRBV19	14	CASARGSLTYEQYF
TRBV5-1	16	CASSLVGLAPTGELFF
TRBV6-7	16	CASPIGQGANTGELFF
TRBV19	14	CASSTRMANEKLFF
TRBV9	16	CASSVAGGGSYNEQFF
TRBV18	11	CASSPGSEQYF
TRBV28	13	CASSFWVTYEQYF
TRBV19	14	CASKPGRGNEKLFF
TRBV5-1	20	CASSLASTGQGSRSRETQYF
TRBV29-1	12	CSVKQGSYEQYF
TRBV5-1	15	CASSFGTGISYEQYF
TRBV11-2	15	CASSFDQISSYEQYF
TRBV27	18	CASSSRGTSGRTYNEQFF
TRBV6-5	13	CASSRVGANVLTF
TRBV9	17	CASSVGAGKSGANVLTF
TRBV4-3	13	CASSQELTETQYF
TRBV28	12	CASSLRAYGYTF
TRBV28	16	CASSPTLPGTFSEAFF
TRBV6-1	16	CASSDQHAISYNEQFF
TRBV1	21	CTSSQPRQGRLNRPHNQPQHF
TRBV5-1	16	CASSLDRASSYNEQFF
TRBV28	11	CASSFKTIWVF